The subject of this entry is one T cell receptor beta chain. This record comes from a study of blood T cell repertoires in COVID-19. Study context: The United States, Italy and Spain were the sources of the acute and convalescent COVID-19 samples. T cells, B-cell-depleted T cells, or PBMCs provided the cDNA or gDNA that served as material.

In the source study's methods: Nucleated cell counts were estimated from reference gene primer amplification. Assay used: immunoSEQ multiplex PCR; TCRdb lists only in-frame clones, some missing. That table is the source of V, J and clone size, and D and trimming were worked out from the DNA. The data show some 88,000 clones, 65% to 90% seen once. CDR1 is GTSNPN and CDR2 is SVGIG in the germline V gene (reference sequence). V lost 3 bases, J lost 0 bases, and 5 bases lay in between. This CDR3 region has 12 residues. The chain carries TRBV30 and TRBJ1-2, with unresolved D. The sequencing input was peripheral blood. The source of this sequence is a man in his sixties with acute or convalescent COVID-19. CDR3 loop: CAWSVTNYGYTF. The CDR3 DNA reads TGTGCCTGGAGCGTAACTAACTATGGCTACACCTTC.